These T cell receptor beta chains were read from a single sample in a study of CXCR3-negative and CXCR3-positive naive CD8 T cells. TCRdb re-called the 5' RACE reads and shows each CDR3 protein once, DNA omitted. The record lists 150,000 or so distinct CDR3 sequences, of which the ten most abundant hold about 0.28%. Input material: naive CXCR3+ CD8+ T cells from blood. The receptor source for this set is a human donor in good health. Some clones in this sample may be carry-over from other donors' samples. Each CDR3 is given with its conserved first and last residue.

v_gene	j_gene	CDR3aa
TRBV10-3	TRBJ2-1	CAISETGSGEQFF
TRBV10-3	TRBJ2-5	CATLEFLGAETQYF
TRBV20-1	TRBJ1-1	CSARGQGVSEAFF
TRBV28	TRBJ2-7	CASSDPGLAGVNEQYF
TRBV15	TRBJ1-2	CATSRTNGDGYGYTF
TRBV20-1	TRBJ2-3	CSAGLLAGNTDTQYF
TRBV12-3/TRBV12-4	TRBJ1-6	CASSQWTGGVNSPLHF
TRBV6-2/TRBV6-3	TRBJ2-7	CASSYGEGGTYEQYF
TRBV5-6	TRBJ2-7	CASSWAPTYEQYF
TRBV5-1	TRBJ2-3	CASSYGTSGGSTDTQYF
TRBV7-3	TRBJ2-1	CASRAGGAGNEQFF
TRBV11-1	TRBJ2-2	CASSSSGGYGGELFF
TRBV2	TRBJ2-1	CASISGESSYNEQFF
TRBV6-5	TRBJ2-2	CASSYAINGVSGELFF
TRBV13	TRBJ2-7	CASSLGRQGNYEQYF
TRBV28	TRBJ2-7	CASRRQGLTYEQYF
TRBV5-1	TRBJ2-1	CASSSSPGLHEQFF
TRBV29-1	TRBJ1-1	CSVEGQGLMNTEAFF
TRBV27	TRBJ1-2	CASSIGSRTGDGYTF
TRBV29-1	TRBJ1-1	CSVGQNPNTEAFF
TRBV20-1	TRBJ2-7	CSAQLEDNIKEYF
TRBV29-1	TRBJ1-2	CSASESNYGYTF
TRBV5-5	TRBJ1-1	CASSLVAQGGPNTEAFF
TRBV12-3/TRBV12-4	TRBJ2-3	CASTPEPGPDTQYF